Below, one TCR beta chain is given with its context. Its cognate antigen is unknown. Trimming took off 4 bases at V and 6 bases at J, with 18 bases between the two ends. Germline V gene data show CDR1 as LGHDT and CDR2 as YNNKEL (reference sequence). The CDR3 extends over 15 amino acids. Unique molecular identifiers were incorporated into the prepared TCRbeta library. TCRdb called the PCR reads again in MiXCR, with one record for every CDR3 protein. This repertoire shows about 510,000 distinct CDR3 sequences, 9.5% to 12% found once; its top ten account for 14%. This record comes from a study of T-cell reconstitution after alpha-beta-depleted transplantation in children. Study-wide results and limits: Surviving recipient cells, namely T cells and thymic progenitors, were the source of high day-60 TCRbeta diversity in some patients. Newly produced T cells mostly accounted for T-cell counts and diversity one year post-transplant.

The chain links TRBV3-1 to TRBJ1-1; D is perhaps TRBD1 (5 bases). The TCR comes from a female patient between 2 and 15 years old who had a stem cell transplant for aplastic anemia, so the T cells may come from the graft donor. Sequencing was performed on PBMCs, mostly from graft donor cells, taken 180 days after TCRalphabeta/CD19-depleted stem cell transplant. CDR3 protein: CASSLAGTPSAEAFF. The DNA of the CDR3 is TGTGCCAGCAGCCTTGCCGGGACCCCCAGCGCTGAAGCTTTCTTT.